The clone carrying this T cell receptor beta chain was observed at least ten times. What it binds is not known. Time point given: patch test 2, 6 weeks after DPC sensitization. Documented treatment: therapeutic diphenylcyclopropenone sensitization with weekly scalp DPC. Trimming cost V 11 bases and J 1 base, with 8 bases left between them. The length of the CDR3 is 11 residues. CDR1 and CDR2 (germline): ENHRY, SYGVKD. One entry per CDR3 protein, called by TCRdb with MiXCR from the RACE reads. The sample lists 84,000 or so distinct CDR3 sequences; more than 8.5% were seen once. This sample is part of a study of human T cells and chemical hapten exposure. At the level of the study: Largely, small differences in pooled library volume made per-sample TCR yields vary.

General study results and limits: Unchanged with DPC sensitization were TCRs above 1 in 1000 frequency.

The receptor's source is a young woman with alopecia areata. Some clones in this sample may be carry-over from other donors' samples. This sequence joins TRBV10-3 and TRBJ1-1, with unresolved D. The source was whole blood, collected in connection with sensitization to the hapten diphenylcyclopropenone (DPC). The CDR3 DNA sequence: TGTGCCTCGCGGTCGAACACTGAAGCTTTCTTT. Its translation is CASRSNTEAFF.